This TCR beta chain was identified during a study of blood T cells in healthy people across ages. Findings of the study overall: Age advanced and TCR beta diversity per million T cells fell, roughly linearly. A greater number of naive CD4+ cells and higher diversity distinguished long-lived donors from aged donors.

The CDR3 totals 15 residues. CDR1 and CDR2 from the germline V gene are KGHDR and SFDVKD. V was clipped by 2 bases and J by 2 bases, with 11 bases between them. This clonotype was observed a few times. Its antigen remains unidentified. Then a second PCR, running about 7 to 11 cycles, was carried out with a sample-barcoded 5' primer and a J-beta primer mix. Each sample provided no less than 3 million CDR3-containing paired-end reads. A single record per CDR3 protein comes from TCRdb applying MiXCR to the 5' RACE reads. This sample has 800,000 to 950,000 distinct CDR3 sequences, with roughly 48% found just once.

The specimen sequenced was blood. The sequence came from a man under 40 in good health. The chain carries TRBV24-1 and TRBJ2-5, with a possible D match to TRBD1 (6 bases). CDR3 residues: CATSDSDSLQETQYF. CDR3 DNA: TGTGCCACCAGTGATTCGGACAGCTTACAAGAGACCCAGTACTTC.